This TCR beta chain was documented in a study of shared clonotypes between healthy human individuals (dated by TCRdb to 2018 to 2021). Background on the whole study: The cohort comprised two women and a few men aged 18 to 49 years. For each donor, CD4 naive and CD4 memory were each run on three plates, CD8 naive on two plates, and CD8 memory on one plate. Each donor's leukapheresis produced roughly between roughly 0.9 and 9 billion PBMCs. To estimate repertoire size and how much clonotype sharing occurs between individuals, the study deeply sequenced the blood TCR repertoires of about five healthy adults. To increase sequencing depth and limit assay-specific biases, TCR repertoire library preparation and sequencing were carried out by different laboratories using diverse techniques.

This clone was counted between two and nine times. The clone's antigen remains unknown. No base quality information exists; no much larger clone differs at one position. The donors were healthy, HIV-negative adults who had no recently reported acute infections or vaccinations. Only Caucasian adults living in Nashville, Tennessee, USA were represented among the donors. Magnetic negative selection was used to enrich CD4+ T cells, after which naive cells were positively selected on CD45RA and the negative fraction became the memory subset. After blood collection by leukapheresis, PBMCs were isolated using Ficoll-Histopaque density gradient centrifugation and then cryopreserved in the vapor phase of liquid nitrogen. Analytical flow cytometry was used to check the purity and quantity of every magnetically sorted T cell population. From each sorted fraction, genomic DNA was isolated and quantified by UV absorbance on a Nanodrop 2000c.

Study-wide conclusions, independent of this receptor: The small number of donors limited the genetic and exposure-history diversity represented. Sampling was restricted to blood, and TCR repertoires in tissue are likely to differ from TCR repertoires in blood. Estimated clonotype richness was generally larger for naive than for memory subsets. Sharing across several donors was observed for approximately 5% of naive CD4, over 3% of naive CD8, 2% to 2.5% of memory CD4, and about 0.38% of memory CD8 clonotypes. Even with the large sequencing depth, rarefaction of the sorted-subset datasets indicated that sequencing was incomplete. Clonotypes shared by all four sorted-subset donors showed higher generation probabilities than non-shared clonotypes. Pairwise subsampling indicated that sequencing depth was expected to affect the degree of clonotype sharing among donors.

Using the deep immunoSEQ assay, multiplex PCR amplified TCR CDR3 regions from genomic DNA. For each cell subset, the extracted genomic DNA was distributed evenly across all wells of several immunoSEQ 96-well plates, and each plate served as one replicate. For sorted subsets, about 0.2 ug genomic DNA, equal to 30,000 to 35,000 T cell genomes, was loaded into each replicate PCR. Purified libraries were measured with a Qubit 3.0 fluorometer, size-checked on a Bioanalyzer 2100, and measured again with the KAPA Library Quantification kit. A separate single-read 150-cycle Illumina NextSeq 550 flow cell was used to sequence each immunoSEQ 96-well plate. In the source study's methods: The immunoSEQ output contained only junctional sequences without quality scores, so filtering could not match that applied to full-length reads. To assign V/J genes and CDR3, sequences were annotated using PyIR, a Python wrapper for IgBLAST v1.9, with IMGT germline references. Reads were removed for weak V/J assignments (E-value above 1e-6), missing CDR3, stop codons, out-of-frame junctions, or ambiguous translated residues. V3J clonotypes were defined as sequences sharing an identical inferred V gene, J gene, and CDR3 amino acid sequence. The percentage overlap between two repertoires was calculated by dividing the number of shared unique clonotypes by the size of the smaller repertoire. RTK rarefaction, the Chao1 estimator, and Recon v2.1 estimates of unobserved clonotypes were used to assess repertoire richness. OLGA was used to compute generation probabilities for all TCRbeta clonotypes that the gDNA method yielded from a few donors. Imported from immuneACCESS, the table was reduced by TCRdb to in-frame sequences with V and J called. These copies leave out some clones; in studies compared against another copy, an unresolved V gene accounts for under half, and the cause of the remainder is not known. That table gives V, J and clone size, and the DNA gave D and trimming. This sample has under 850,000 clones in its table, and roughly two thirds of those were observed once. 1.8% of the sample belongs to the ten largest clones.

This receptor was taken from a woman aged 30 to 39 in good health. Sequenced material: memory CD4+ T cells sorted from blood. In the paper's terms, the cell subset or site label means: CD45RA-negative fraction.

This receptor has the CDR3 CASSPRQATGYTF. The DNA sequence is TGTGCCAGCAGTCCGCGACAGGCGACTGGCTACACCTTC. The V and J genes are TRBV27 and TRBJ1-2; TRBD1 is possibly the D segment (6 matching bases). The CDR3 runs 13 amino acids, cysteine and phenylalanine included. The kept DNA is CDR3 alone, 39 bases in frame from the first base. The germline V gene (reference sequence) supplies CDR1 MNHEY and CDR2 SMNVEV. V drops 5 bases and J drops 7 bases, leaving 14 bases in between.